These 4 T cell receptor beta chains were sequenced from one sample in a study of long-term antiretroviral therapy in people with HIV. An immunoSEQ assay, version v3.0, was performed at survey level. Repertoires were generated with immunoSEQ multiplex PCR, while TCRdb's copy carries only in-frame clones and drops some. This sample carries 20,000 to 25,000 clones, about 80% of them seen once, and the ten largest clones take roughly a tenth. The input for sequencing was unsorted PBMCs, taken 4.1 years after starting antiretroviral therapy. These receptors were taken from a woman between 40 and 55 years old with HIV.

This clone is judged medium-sized (0.01 to 0.1%). The chain carries TRBV27 and TRBJ2-1; 7 nucleotides match TRBD1. CDR3 length: 16 amino acids. Germline CDR1 MNHEY, CDR2 SMNVEV (reference sequence). V gave up 5 bases and J gave up 2 bases; unmatched junction bases: 9. CDR3 coding DNA: TGTGCCAGCAGTGCCGGGACAGCCCTTACCTACAATGAGCAGTTCTTC. The encoded protein is CASSAGTALTYNEQFF.

The chain couples TRBV19 to TRBJ1-2; perhaps TRBD1 as D (6 bases). Germline V CDR1 and CDR2: LNHDA, SQIVND (reference sequence). CDR3 length: 16 amino acids. V gave up 7 bases and J gave up 3 bases, with 21 bases separating them. The chain's CDR3 is CASTVSGGQWDYGYTF. CDR3 in DNA: TGTGCCAGTACAGTAAGCGGGGGCCAATGGGACTATGGCTACACCTTC.

V and J are TRBV5-5 and TRBJ1-4; maybe TRBD1 (5 bases). The germline V and J ends were trimmed by 4 bases and 3 bases, with 16 bases remaining between them. This CDR3 has 16 amino acids. Germline V gene sequence: CDR1 SGHKS, CDR2 YYEKEE (reference sequence). CDR3 sequence (DNA): TGTGCCAGCAGCGTATTCGGGCAGGGAGCTAATGAAAAACTGTTTTTT. Its protein product is CASSVFGQGANEKLFF.

This chain links TRBV4-2 with TRBJ1-1; maybe TRBD1 (6 bases). The CDR3 runs 16 residues. V gave up 1 base and J gave up 1 base, with 13 bases separating them. Germline V gives CDR1 LGHNA, CDR2 YNFKEQ. CDR3 amino acids: CASSQAAQGENTEAFF. The CDR3 DNA is TGTGCCAGCAGCCAAGCCGCACAGGGAGAGAACACTGAAGCTTTCTTT.